This T cell receptor (beta chain) was sequenced during a study of technical replicates of blood from a handful of donors. Some clones are missing from TCRdb's copy, which holds only in-frame ones; the method was immunoSEQ multiplex PCR. The table has some 64,000 clones, roughly 97% seen once. Germline V lookup: CDR1 SGHRS, CDR2 YFSETQ. The CDR3 consists of 14 residues. V lost 3 bases and J lost 2, with 9 bases in between. V gene TRBV5-1 combines with J gene TRBJ1-3; maybe TRBD1 (6 bases). The specimen was T cells isolated from PBMCs. The clonotype was recovered from a human donor in good health. CDR3 sequence (DNA): TGCGCCAGCAGCTCAACAGGGACTGGAAACACCATATATTTT. It codes for CASSSTGTGNTIYF.